A selection of T cell receptor beta chains follows, all from one sample in a study of shared clonotypes between healthy human individuals. Data came from immunoSEQ multiplex PCR; TCRdb stores just in-frame clones and leaves some out. The sample consists of 1.5 million to 2.5 million clones, less than 95% of them appearing once. Input material: naive CD8+ T cells sorted from blood. Receptors originate from a man aged 18 to 30 in good health. Both conserved end residues are part of each CDR3. The D gene is left open where the match is weak. Clone size is not always given. Where it is, it says once, few, many or a class for expanded clones.

J,V,D,length,size,CDR3,DNA
TRBJ1-5,TRBV6-5,TRBD1,14,-,CASSLGQGNQPQHF,TGTGCCAGCAGTTTGGGACAGGGGAATCAGCCCCAGCATTTT
TRBJ2-7,TRBV10-2,-,16,-,CASSESAGTAGLEQYF,TGCGCCAGCAGTGAGTCCGCCGGGACCGCGGGGCTCGAGCAGTACTTC
TRBJ2-7,TRBV7-9,-,12,-,CASSQSSYEQYF,TGTGCCAGCAGCCAGAGCTCCTACGAGCAGTACTTC
TRBJ2-1,TRBV7-2,-,13,-,CASSVSLYNEQFF,TGTGCCAGCAGCGTATCATTGTACAATGAGCAGTTCTTC
TRBJ2-5,TRBV19,-,15,once,CASSIGVSGGETQYF,TGTGCCAGTAGTATCGGGGTCAGCGGTGGGGAGACCCAGTACTTC
TRBJ1-3,TRBV5-6,-,14,-,CASSLEQAGNTIYF,TGTGCCAGCAGCTTGGAGCAGGCCGGAAACACCATATATTTT
TRBJ2-2,TRBV27,-,14,-,CASSFGMYTGELFF,TGTGCCAGCAGTTTTGGAATGTACACCGGGGAGCTGTTTTTT
TRBJ2-7,TRBV4-2,-,13,-,CASSQEKNYEQYF,TGTGCCAGCAGCCAAGAGAAGAACTACGAGCAGTACTTC
TRBJ2-7,TRBV4-1,TRBD2,19,-,CASSPRQMMGLAGVYEQYF,TGCGCCAGCAGCCCCCGACAGATGATGGGACTAGCGGGGGTCTACGAGCAGTACTTC
TRBJ2-1,TRBV6-5,-,15,-,CASSYSGEINNEQFF,TGTGCCAGCAGTTACTCGGGGGAAATAAACAATGAGCAGTTCTTC
TRBJ2-1,TRBV6-1,-,13,-,CASSVPSYNEQFF,TGTGCCAGCAGTGTCCCCTCCTACAATGAGCAGTTCTTC
TRBJ1-3,TRBV6-1,-,16,-,CASSEFQFGTGNTIYF,TGTGCCAGCAGTGAATTTCAATTTGGGACTGGAAACACCATATATTTT
TRBJ1-1,TRBV5-1,-,11,-,CASSLDTEAFF,TGCGCCAGCAGCTTGGACACTGAAGCTTTCTTT
TRBJ2-1,TRBV27,-,14,-,CASSLIRGYNEQFF,TGTGCCAGCAGTTTGATCCGGGGATACAATGAGCAGTTCTTC
TRBJ1-3,TRBV7-9,TRBD1,17,-,CASSSLGTGGEGNTIYF,TGTGCCAGCAGCTCTTTGGGGACAGGGGGCGAAGGAAACACCATATATTTT
TRBJ2-7,TRBV11-2,-,12,-,CASSLERNEQYF,TGTGCCAGCAGCTTAGAAAGGAACGAGCAGTACTTC
TRBJ2-1,TRBV27,-,14,-,CASSFGLRGNEQFF,TGTGCCAGCAGTTTTGGGCTGCGTGGGAATGAGCAGTTCTTC
TRBJ1-3,TRBV6-1,-,17,-,CASSEELLGWYGNTIYF,TGTGCCAGCAGTGAAGAACTTTTGGGATGGTATGGAAACACCATATATTTT
TRBJ2-7,TRBV13,-,14,-,CASSFQDQPYEQYF,TGTGCCAGCAGCTTTCAGGACCAGCCCTACGAGCAGTACTTC
TRBJ2-1,TRBV27,-,12,-,CASSLGSDEQFF,TGTGCCAGCAGTTTGGGGAGCGATGAGCAGTTCTTC
TRBJ2-2,TRBV4-1,-,18,-,CASSPWAGEPENTGELFF,TGCGCCAGCAGCCCTTGGGCAGGGGAACCCGAGAACACCGGGGAGCTGTTTTTT
TRBJ1-6,TRBV6-5,TRBD1,14,-,CASSADRVNSPLHF,TGTGCCAGCAGTGCCGACAGGGTGAATTCACCCCTCCACTTT
TRBJ1-2,TRBV4-1,-,12,-,CASSQGDGGYTF,TGCGCCAGCAGCCAAGGAGACGGCGGCTACACCTTC